One and the same sample provided the 31 T cell receptor beta chains below, sequenced in a study of blood T cell repertoires in COVID-19. Sequencing was performed with immunoSEQ multiplex PCR; in TCRdb, only in-frame clones are kept and a portion is missing. The data contain some 200,000 clones, about 78% of them singletons. Material: PBMCs or T cells enriched from blood (not recorded which). These receptors came from a woman aged 45 to 65 who had recovered from COVID-19.

The CDR3, as DNA: TGTGCCAGCAGAAGGACAGACCTCTCCTACGAGCAGTACTTC. Translating it yields CASRRTDLSYEQYF. The chain carries TRBV28 and TRBJ2-7, with D tentatively TRBD1 (6 bases). The CDR3 runs to 14 residues. Germline CDR1 and CDR2: MDHEN and SYDVKM. Trimming left V 6 bases short and J 0 bases short, with 12 bases between.

The chain uses TRBV5-1 and TRBJ1-1; TRBD1 might be the D (5 bases). The germline gives CDR1 SGHRS, CDR2 YFSETQ. Trimming shortened V by 4 bases and J by 4 bases, and 14 bases separated the two germline ends. The CDR3 is made up of 14 amino acids. In DNA, the CDR3 is TGCGCCAGCAGCAATGGGCCCGGGGGCACTGAAGCTTTCTTT. This gives the protein CASSNGPGGTEAFF.

The chain couples TRBV3-1 (or the pseudogene TRBV3-2) to TRBJ1-3; 8 bases are a match to TRBD1. This CDR3 has 18 residues. V was clipped by 1 base and J by 0 bases; unmatched bases: 8. CDR1 and CDR2 from the germline V gene are LGHDT and YNNKEL (reference sequence). The CDR3 region is CASSQAWRDRGSGNTIYF. CDR3 DNA: TGTGCCAGCAGCCAAGCCTGGAGAGACAGGGGCTCTGGAAACACCATATATTTT.

V gene TRBV3-1 (or the pseudogene TRBV3-2) combines with J gene TRBJ2-4; perhaps TRBD1 as D (6 bases). The V end was cut by 5 bases, the J end by 7 bases, with 15 bases between. Looked up from germline, CDR1 is LGHDT and CDR2 is YNNKEL (reference sequence). The CDR3 runs to 14 residues. CDR3 region: CASSNSGQSNIQYF. In nucleotides, the CDR3 is TGTGCCAGCAGCAATTCTGGACAGTCCAACATTCAGTACTTC.

This clone turned up a few times. The chain has TRBV5-1 and TRBJ1-4; the D is unclear. The CDR3 length is 13 residues. The V gene's germline CDR1 is SGHRS and CDR2 YFSETQ. Deletions cut 0 bases from V and 8 bases from J, with 8 bases between. The CDR3 reads CASSLGAGEKLFF. The CDR3 DNA reads TGCGCCAGCAGCTTGGGCGCGGGGGAAAAACTGTTTTTT.

The V call is TRBV5-1, the J call TRBJ2-6; D perhaps matches TRBD1 (6 bases). CDR3 length: 16 residues. Trimming removed 2 bases from V and 0 bases from J, with 9 bases in between. Germline values: CDR1 SGHRS, CDR2 YFSETQ. Here the CDR3 reads CASSFQGRSGANVLTF. In DNA form, the CDR3 reads TGCGCCAGCAGCTTTCAGGGGCGCTCTGGGGCCAACGTCCTGACTTTC.

This clone was counted a few times. This sequence joins TRBV10-3 and TRBJ2-3, with 10 bases matching TRBD2. CDR3 length: 17 residues. V was pared by 4 bases and J by 1 base, with 8 bases of the junction left unmatched. The V gene's germline CDR1 is ENHRY and CDR2 SYGVKD. The CDR3 here is CAISAPPGTSGTDTQYF. The CDR3 DNA sequence: TGTGCCATCAGTGCGCCCCCCGGGACTAGCGGCACAGATACGCAGTATTTT.

The V and J genes are TRBV19 and TRBJ2-1, with 11 bases matching TRBD2. With 1 base clipped from V and 8 bases from J, the junction kept 13 bases outside the gene matches. This CDR3 spans 18 amino acids. Germline loops: CDR1 LNHDA, CDR2 SQIVND (reference sequence). Written as DNA, the CDR3 is TGTGCCAGTAGTATAGCACTAGCGGGAGAGGGGCGTGGCGATGAGCAGTTCTTC. It yields the protein CASSIALAGEGRGDEQFF.

The genes are TRBV27 and TRBJ1-2; a possible D gene is TRBD1 (5 bases). The ends were cut back, 2 bases at V and 4 bases at J, with 8 bases in the middle. From germline, CDR1 is MNHEY and CDR2 SMNVEV (reference sequence). The CDR3 has 13 amino acids. The CDR3 spells CASSLAGSYGYTF. The CDR3 DNA reads TGTGCCAGCAGTTTAGCAGGGTCCTATGGCTACACCTTC.

V and J are TRBV18 and TRBJ2-6; D may be TRBD2 (6 bases). The V gene's germline CDR1 is KGHSH and CDR2 LQKENI. The CDR3 loop spans 16 amino acids. Trimming left V 5 bases short and J 4 bases short, with 15 bases between. The CDR3 protein is CASSGQEGSGANVLTF. CDR3 bases: TGTGCCAGCTCAGGTCAGGAGGGATCCGGGGCCAACGTCCTGACTTTC.

The chain couples TRBV7-9 to TRBJ1-2; no reliable D call. The CDR3 is made up of 13 amino acids. V lost 5 bases and J 4 bases, leaving 11 bases between the germline ends. Germline CDR1 SEHNR, CDR2 FQNEAQ (reference sequence). Here the CDR3 reads CASSGEAVYGYTF. The CDR3 nucleotides are TGTGCCAGCAGCGGGGAAGCGGTCTATGGCTACACCTTC.

The chain combines TRBV15 with TRBJ1-2; 11 nucleotides line up with TRBD1. The J segment lost 8 bases and the V segment lost 4 bases, leaving 6 bases of the junction unmatched. Looked up from germline, CDR1 is LNHNV and CDR2 is YYDKDF (reference sequence). The CDR3 is made up of 14 amino acids. The CDR3 protein is CATSTDRGPGGYTF. In DNA, the CDR3 is TGTGCCACCAGCACGGACAGGGGGCCTGGGGGCTACACCTTC.

This sequence joins TRBV24-1 and TRBJ2-2; D perhaps matches TRBD2 (6 bases). The germline V gene has CDR1 KGHDR and CDR2 SFDVKD. The V end lost 7 bases, the J end lost 4 bases, and 15 bases lay between the germline ends. The CDR3 is 15 residues long. The CDR3 coding sequence is TGTGCCACCAGCCTGGGGGGAGAGGGCACCGGGGAGCTGTTTTTT. Protein: CATSLGGEGTGELFF.

This chain links TRBV5-3 with TRBJ2-1; no firm D call. TRBV5-3 is filed as an ORF, its function uncertain. The CDR3 sequence is 13 residues long. Trimming took off 4 bases at V and 5 bases at J, with 10 bases between the two ends. This chain's CDR3 is CARSPKNNNEQFF. As DNA, the CDR3 is TGTGCCAGAAGCCCAAAAAACAACAATGAGCAGTTCTTC.

The rearrangement uses TRBV18 and TRBJ1-1; D ambiguous. V lost 3 bases and J lost 1, with 9 bases in between. CDR3 length: 14 residues. The germline gives CDR1 KGHSH, CDR2 LQKENI. The chain's CDR3 is CASSPVGANTEAFF. In DNA, the CDR3 is TGTGCCAGCTCACCGGTGGGCGCGAACACTGAAGCTTTCTTT.

This clone was seen only once. The chain employs TRBV9 and TRBJ1-1; possible D gene TRBD1, 5 bases. The germline V and J ends were trimmed by 3 bases and 1 base, with 10 bases remaining between them. Germline CDR1 and CDR2: SGDLS and YYNGEE. The CDR3 is 14 residues long. The CDR3 is CASSAPRENTEAFF. The CDR3 DNA is TGTGCCAGCAGCGCCCCCAGGGAGAACACTGAAGCTTTCTTT. Full variable domain (missing parts from reference TRBV9 and TRBJ1-1): DSGVTQTPKHLITATGQRVTLRCSPRSGDLSVYWYQQSLDQGLQFLIQYYNGEERAKGNILERFSAQQFPDLHSELNLSSLELGDSALYFCASSAPRENTEAFFGQGTRLTVV.

The J gene is TRBJ1-2, the V gene TRBV4-3, with a weak D call TRBD1 (6 bases). The CDR3 sequence is 16 residues long. Trimming shortened V by 3 bases and J by 2 bases, and 16 bases separated the two germline ends. Looked up from germline, CDR1 is LGHNA and CDR2 is YSLEER. CDR3 in amino acids: CASSQDTGTPNYGYTF. CDR3 coding DNA: TGCGCCAGCAGCCAGGACACCGGGACACCGAACTATGGCTACACCTTC.

The chain combines TRBV10-3 with TRBJ1-6; TRBD1 matches 7 bases. J gave up 7 bases and V 7 bases, and 4 bases lay outside the gene matches. The CDR3 sequence is 13 residues long. Looked up from germline, CDR1 is ENHRY and CDR2 is SYGVKD. The CDR3 region is CAINPGQNSPLHF. CDR3 bases: TGTGCCATCAACCCGGGACAGAATTCACCCCTCCACTTT.

This clone appeared a few times. The chain uses TRBV10-3 and TRBJ2-1; 9 nucleotides line up with TRBD2. The length of the CDR3 is 17 residues. The germline gives CDR1 ENHRY, CDR2 SYGVKD. Trimming removed 0 bases from V and 1 base from J; junction bases left unmatched: 4. The CDR3 bases are TGTGCCATCAGTGAGTCGCCTAGCGGGACATCCTACAATGAGCAGTTCTTC. Its translation: CAISESPSGTSYNEQFF.

In this sample, this clone turned up once. J is TRBJ2-1 and V is TRBV28; D call uncertain. CDR1 and CDR2 from the germline V gene are MDHEN and SYDVKM. This CDR3 comprises 12 residues. Deletions cut 6 bases from V and 8 bases from J, with 11 bases between. This CDR3 reads CASSQRRYEQFF. The CDR3 DNA sequence: TGTGCCAGCAGCCAACGTCGGTATGAGCAGTTCTTC.

The chain carries TRBV7-2 and TRBJ2-1; TRBD1 is a possible D gene (6 bases). The CDR3 runs 15 residues. Per germline, CDR1 SGHTA and CDR2 FQGNSA. V shed 3 bases and J shed 0 bases, with 9 bases lying between them. CDR3 bases: TGTGCCAGCAGCTTGAGGGGGAGCTCCTACAATGAGCAGTTCTTC. Its protein is CASSLRGSSYNEQFF.

V and J are TRBV15 and TRBJ2-7; D is possibly TRBD2 (7 bases). CDR1 and CDR2 (germline): LNHNV, YYDKDF (reference sequence). There are 15 residues in the CDR3. Trimming stripped 5 bases from V and 2 bases from J, with 16 bases between. The DNA of the CDR3 is TGTGCCACCAGCCTCGAGGGGGGGAGTACCTACGAGCAGTACTTC. This translates into CATSLEGGSTYEQYF.

The chain carries TRBV11-2 and TRBJ2-1; 7 nucleotides match TRBD2. This CDR3 spans 15 amino acids. Germline values: CDR1 SGHAT, CDR2 FQNNGV. Losses at the gene ends were 0 bases for V and 7 bases for J; bases not matched to a gene: 6. The DNA of the CDR3 is TGTGCCAGCAGCTTAGAGCTCCGAGCGGGGAATGAGCAGTTCTTC. Translated, it gives CASSLELRAGNEQFF.

This clone occurred a few times. The chain has TRBV19 and TRBJ2-3, with 8 bases fitting TRBD2. With V trimmed by 9 bases and J by 4 bases, 15 bases remained unmatched. Germline V CDR1 and CDR2: LNHDA, SQIVND (reference sequence). This CDR3 comprises 16 residues. DNA of the CDR3: TGTGCCAGCACGGCGGGGGGCTGGGAAGGTGCAGATACGCAGTATTTT. This encodes CASTAGGWEGADTQYF.

The chain employs TRBV27 and TRBJ1-2, with D possibly TRBD1 on 5 matching bases. The germline V gene encodes CDR1 MNHEY and CDR2 SMNVEV (reference sequence). This CDR3 region has 17 residues. Deletions cut 5 bases from V and 1 base from J, with 20 bases between. CDR3 sequence: CASSLRQTVPLNYGYTF. The CDR3 DNA reads TGTGCCAGCAGTCTCAGACAGACCGTACCCCTTAACTATGGCTACACCTTC.

This chain joins TRBV30 and TRBJ2-2; unclear D gene. Trimming left V 1 base short and J 5 bases short, with 8 bases between. The CDR3 consists of 13 residues. Germline V gene data show CDR1 as GTSNPN and CDR2 as SVGIG (reference sequence). This CDR3 reads CAWSASGTGELFF. The CDR3, as DNA: TGTGCCTGGAGTGCTTCCGGGACCGGGGAGCTGTTTTTT.

The chain is built from TRBV5-6 and TRBJ2-1, with D possibly being TRBD1 (6 bases). The CDR3 is 13 amino acids. Germline V gene data show CDR1 as SGHDT and CDR2 as YYEEEE. The germline V and J ends were trimmed by 4 bases and 6 bases, with 11 bases remaining between them. The CDR3 protein is CASSPGVPNEQFF. Written as DNA, the CDR3 is TGTGCCAGCAGCCCAGGGGTCCCCAATGAGCAGTTCTTC.

The V call is TRBV9, the J call TRBJ2-3; D is unclear. Germline CDR1 SGDLS, CDR2 YYNGEE. V gave up 0 bases and J gave up 7 bases, with 9 bases separating them. This CDR3 has 13 amino acids. The CDR3 DNA is TGTGCCAGCAGCGTAGAGCAGGCCAATACGCAGTATTTT. Encoded protein: CASSVEQANTQYF.

The chain is built from TRBV28 and TRBJ2-1; 10 bases match TRBD2. J was trimmed by 4 bases and V by 1 base; bases with no gene match: 4. Looked up from germline, CDR1 is MDHEN and CDR2 is SYDVKM. This CDR3 contains 16 residues. This CDR3 is CASSLYLAGEYNEQFF. The CDR3 DNA reads as TGTGCCAGCAGTTTATATCTAGCGGGGGAGTACAATGAGCAGTTCTTC.

The chain employs TRBV2 and TRBJ2-1, with D possibly matching TRBD2 (5 bases). Germline CDR1 and CDR2: SNHLY and FYNNEI. Trimming took 7 bases from V and 6 from J, leaving 13 bases between them. CDR3 size: 13 residues. This chain's CDR3 is CASKERQFNEQFF. The CDR3 DNA sequence: TGTGCCAGCAAGGAGCGGCAGTTCAATGAGCAGTTCTTC.

The J gene is TRBJ2-7, the V gene TRBV18; 8 nucleotides align to TRBD2. J gave up 6 bases and V 1 base, and 5 bases lay outside the gene matches. CDR3 size: 14 residues. In germline, CDR1 is KGHSH, CDR2 LQKENI. CDR3 sequence (DNA): TGTGCCAGCTCACCACGGGAGCGGGAGATCGAGCAGTACTTC. Its translation: CASSPREREIEQYF. Complete variable domain (other parts from reference TRBV18 and TRBJ2-7): NAGVMQNPRHLVRRRGQEARLRCSPMKGHSHVYWYRQLPEEGLKFMVYLQKENIIDESGMPKERFSAEFPKEGPSILRIQQVVRGDSAAYFCASSPREREIEQYFGPGTRLTVT.